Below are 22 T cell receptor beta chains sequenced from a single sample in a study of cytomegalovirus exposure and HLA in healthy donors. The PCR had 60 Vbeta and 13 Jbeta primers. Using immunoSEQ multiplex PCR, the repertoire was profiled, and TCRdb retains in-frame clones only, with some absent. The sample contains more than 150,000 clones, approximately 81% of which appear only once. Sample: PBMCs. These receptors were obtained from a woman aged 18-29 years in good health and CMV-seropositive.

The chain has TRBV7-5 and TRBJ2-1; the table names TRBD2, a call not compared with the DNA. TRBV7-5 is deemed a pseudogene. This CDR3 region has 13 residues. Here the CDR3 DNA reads TGTGTCAGAGGATGGAGTAGCGTCAATGAGCAGTTCTTC. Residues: CVRGWSSVNEQFF.

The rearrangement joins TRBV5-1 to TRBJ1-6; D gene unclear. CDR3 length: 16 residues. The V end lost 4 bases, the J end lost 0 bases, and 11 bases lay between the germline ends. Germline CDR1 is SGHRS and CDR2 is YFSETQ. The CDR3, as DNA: TGCGCCAGCAGCATACGACTGAGCTCCTATAATTCACCCCTCCACTTT. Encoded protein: CASSIRLSSYNSPLHF. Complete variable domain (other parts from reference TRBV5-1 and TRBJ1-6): KAGVTQTPRYLIKTRGQQVTLSCSPISGHRSVSWYQQTPGQGLQFLFEYFSETQRNKGNFPGRFSGRQFSNSRSEMNVSTLELGDSALYLCASSIRLSSYNSPLHFGNGTRLTVT.

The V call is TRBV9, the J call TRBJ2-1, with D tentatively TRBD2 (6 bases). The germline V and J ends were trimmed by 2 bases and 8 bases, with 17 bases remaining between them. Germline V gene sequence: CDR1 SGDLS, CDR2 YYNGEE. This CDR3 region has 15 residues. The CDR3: CASSVGTLRSDEQFF. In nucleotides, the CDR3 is TGTGCCAGCAGCGTCGGGACTCTACGGAGCGATGAGCAGTTCTTC.

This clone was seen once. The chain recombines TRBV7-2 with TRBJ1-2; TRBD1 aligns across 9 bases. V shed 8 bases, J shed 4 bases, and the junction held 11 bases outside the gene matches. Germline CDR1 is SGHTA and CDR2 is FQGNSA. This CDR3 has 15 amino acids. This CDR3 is CASGQGNSRGYGYTF. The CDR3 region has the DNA TGTGCCAGCGGACAGGGGAATTCACGAGGCTATGGCTACACCTTC.

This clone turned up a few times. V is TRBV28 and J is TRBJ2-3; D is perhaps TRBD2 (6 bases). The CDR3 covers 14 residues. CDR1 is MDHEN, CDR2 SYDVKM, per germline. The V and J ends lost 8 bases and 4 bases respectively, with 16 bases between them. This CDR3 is CASSRGGEADTQYF. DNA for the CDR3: TGTGCCAGCTCCCGAGGAGGGGAGGCAGATACGCAGTATTTT. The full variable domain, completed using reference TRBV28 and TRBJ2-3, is DVKVTQSSRYLVKRTGEKVFLECVQDMDHENMFWYRQDPGLGLRLIYFSYDVKMKEKGDIPEGYSVSREKKERFSLILESASTNQTSMYLCASSRGGEADTQYFGPGTRLTVL.

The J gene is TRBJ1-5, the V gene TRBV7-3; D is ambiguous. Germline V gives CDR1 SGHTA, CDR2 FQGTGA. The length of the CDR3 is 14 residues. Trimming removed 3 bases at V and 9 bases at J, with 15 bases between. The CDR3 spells CASSLAHVVRPQHF. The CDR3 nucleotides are TGTGCCAGCAGCTTGGCCCACGTGGTACGGCCCCAGCATTTT.

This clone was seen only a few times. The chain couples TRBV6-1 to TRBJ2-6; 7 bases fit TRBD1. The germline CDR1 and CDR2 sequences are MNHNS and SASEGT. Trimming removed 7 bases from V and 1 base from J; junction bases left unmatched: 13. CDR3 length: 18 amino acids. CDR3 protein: CASNDSGQPSSGANVLTF. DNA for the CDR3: TGTGCCAGCAATGATTCGGGACAGCCCTCTTCTGGGGCCAACGTCCTGACTTTC.

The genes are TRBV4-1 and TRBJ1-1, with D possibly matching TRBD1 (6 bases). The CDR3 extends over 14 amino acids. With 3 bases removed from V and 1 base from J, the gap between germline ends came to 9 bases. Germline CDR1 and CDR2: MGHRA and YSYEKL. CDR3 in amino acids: CASSHSRGNTEAFF. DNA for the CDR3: TGCGCCAGCAGCCATTCCAGGGGGAACACTGAAGCTTTCTTT.

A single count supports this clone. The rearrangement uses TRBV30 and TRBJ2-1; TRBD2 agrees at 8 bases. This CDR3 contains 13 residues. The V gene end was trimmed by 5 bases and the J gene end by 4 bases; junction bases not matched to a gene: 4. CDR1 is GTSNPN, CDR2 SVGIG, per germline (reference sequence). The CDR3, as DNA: TGTGCCTGGTCCGGGGGGGCGTACAATGAGCAGTTCTTC. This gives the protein CAWSGGAYNEQFF.

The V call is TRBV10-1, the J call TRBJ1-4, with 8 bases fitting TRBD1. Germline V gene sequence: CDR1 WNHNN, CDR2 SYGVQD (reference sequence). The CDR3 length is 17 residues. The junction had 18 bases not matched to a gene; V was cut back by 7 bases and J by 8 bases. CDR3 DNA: TGCGCCAGCATTCTGAAACGATGCAGGGGGCTGGGGGAAAAACTGTTTTTT. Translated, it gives CASILKRCRGLGEKLFF.

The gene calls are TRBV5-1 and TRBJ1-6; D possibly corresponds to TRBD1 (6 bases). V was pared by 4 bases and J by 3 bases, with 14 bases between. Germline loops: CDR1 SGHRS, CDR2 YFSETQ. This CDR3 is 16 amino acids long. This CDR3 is CASSDRDKDYNSPLHF. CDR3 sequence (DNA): TGCGCCAGCAGCGACCGGGACAAGGACTATAATTCACCCCTCCACTTT.

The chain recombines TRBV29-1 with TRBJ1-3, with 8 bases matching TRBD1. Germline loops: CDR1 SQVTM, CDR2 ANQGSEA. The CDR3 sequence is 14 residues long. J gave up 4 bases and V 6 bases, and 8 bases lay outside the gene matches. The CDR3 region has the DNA TGCAGCGTCGCCACAGGGGGGAGAGGAAACACCATATATTTT. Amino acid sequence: CSVATGGRGNTIYF.

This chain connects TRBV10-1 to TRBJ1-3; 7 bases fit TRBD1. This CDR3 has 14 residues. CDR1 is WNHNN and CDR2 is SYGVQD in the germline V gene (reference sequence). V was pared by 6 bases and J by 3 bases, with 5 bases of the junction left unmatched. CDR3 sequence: CASRDRYVGNTIYF. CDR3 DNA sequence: TGCGCCAGCAGGGACAGGTATGTTGGAAACACCATATATTTT.

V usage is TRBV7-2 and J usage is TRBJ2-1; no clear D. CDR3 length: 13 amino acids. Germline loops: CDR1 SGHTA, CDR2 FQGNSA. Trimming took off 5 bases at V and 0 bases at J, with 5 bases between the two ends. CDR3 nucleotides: TGTGCCAGCAGCCCCCTCTCCTACAATGAGCAGTTCTTC. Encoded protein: CASSPLSYNEQFF. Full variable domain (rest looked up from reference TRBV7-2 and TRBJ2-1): GAGVSQSPSNKVTEKGKDVELRCDPISGHTALYWYRQSLGQGLEFLIYFQGNSAPDKSGLPSDRFSAERTGGSVSTLTIQRTQQEDSAVYLCASSPLSYNEQFFGPGTRLTVL.

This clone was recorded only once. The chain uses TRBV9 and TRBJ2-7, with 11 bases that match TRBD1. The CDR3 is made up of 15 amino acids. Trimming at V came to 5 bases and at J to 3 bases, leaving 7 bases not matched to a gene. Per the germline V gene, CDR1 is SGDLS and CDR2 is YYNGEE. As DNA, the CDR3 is TGTGCCAGCAGTCATACCGGGACAGGGGGCTACGAGCAGTACTTC. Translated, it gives CASSHTGTGGYEQYF.

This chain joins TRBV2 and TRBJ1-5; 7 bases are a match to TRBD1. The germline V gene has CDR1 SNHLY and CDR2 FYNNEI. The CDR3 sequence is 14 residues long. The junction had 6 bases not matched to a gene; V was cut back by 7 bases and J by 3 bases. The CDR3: CASNSDRTNQPQHF. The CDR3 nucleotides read TGTGCCAGCAACTCGGACAGGACCAATCAGCCCCAGCATTTT. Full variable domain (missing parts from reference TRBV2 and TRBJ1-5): EPEVTQTPSHQVTQMGQEVILRCVPISNHLYFYWYRQILGQKVEFLVSFYNNEISEKSEIFDDQFSVERPDGSNFTLKIRSTKLEDSAMYFCASNSDRTNQPQHFGDGTRLSIL.

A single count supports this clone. CDR3 loop: CASSLPGQTANTGELFF. CDR3 in DNA: TGTGCCAGCAGCTTGCCGGGACAAACGGCGAACACCGGGGAGCTGTTTTTT. This chain connects TRBV7-9 to TRBJ2-2, with D maybe TRBD1 (6 bases). Trimming cost V 3 bases and J 0 bases, with 14 bases left between them. This CDR3 region has 17 residues. The germline gives CDR1 SEHNR, CDR2 FQNEAQ (reference sequence).

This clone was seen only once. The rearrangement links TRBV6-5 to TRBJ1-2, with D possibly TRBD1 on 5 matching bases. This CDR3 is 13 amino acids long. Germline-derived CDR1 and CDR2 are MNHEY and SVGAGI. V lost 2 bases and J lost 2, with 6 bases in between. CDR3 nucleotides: TGTGCCAGCAGTTACGGACAAAACTATGGCTACACCTTC. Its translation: CASSYGQNYGYTF.

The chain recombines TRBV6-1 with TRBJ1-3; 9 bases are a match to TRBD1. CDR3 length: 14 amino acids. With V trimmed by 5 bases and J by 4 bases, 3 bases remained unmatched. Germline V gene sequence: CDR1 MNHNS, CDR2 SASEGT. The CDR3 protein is CASSRTGEGNTIYF. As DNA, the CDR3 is TGTGCCAGCAGTCGGACAGGGGAAGGAAACACCATATATTTT.

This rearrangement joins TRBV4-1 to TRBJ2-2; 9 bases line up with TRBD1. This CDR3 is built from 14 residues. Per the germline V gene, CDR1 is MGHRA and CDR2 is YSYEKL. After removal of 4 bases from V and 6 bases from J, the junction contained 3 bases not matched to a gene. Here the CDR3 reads CASSPWTGAGELFF. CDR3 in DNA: TGCGCCAGCAGCCCTTGGACAGGGGCCGGGGAGCTGTTTTTT.

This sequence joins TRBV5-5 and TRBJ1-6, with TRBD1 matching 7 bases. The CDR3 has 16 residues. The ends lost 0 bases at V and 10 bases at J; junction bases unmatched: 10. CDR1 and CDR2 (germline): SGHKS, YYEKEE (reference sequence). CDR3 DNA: TGTGCCAGCAGCTTGGCGAGAACAGGGGTTGGGTCACCCCTCCACTTT. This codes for CASSLARTGVGSPLHF.

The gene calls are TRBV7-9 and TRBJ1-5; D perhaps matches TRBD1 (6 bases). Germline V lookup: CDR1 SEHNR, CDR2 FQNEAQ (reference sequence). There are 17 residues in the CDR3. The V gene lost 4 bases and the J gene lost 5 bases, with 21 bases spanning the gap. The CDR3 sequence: CASSYSIPGAPDQPQHF. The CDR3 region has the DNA TGTGCCAGCAGCTATTCAATTCCAGGGGCGCCGGATCAGCCCCAGCATTTT. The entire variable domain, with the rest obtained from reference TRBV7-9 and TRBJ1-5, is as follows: DTGVSQNPRHKITKRGQNVTFRCDPISEHNRLYWYRQTLGQGPEFLTYFQNEAQLEKSRLLSDRFSAERPKGSFSTLEIQRTEQGDSAMYLCASSYSIPGAPDQPQHFGDGTRLSIL.